The 25 T cell receptor beta chains listed next were all sequenced from one sample in a study of blood T cell repertoires in COVID-19. Method: immunoSEQ multiplex PCR; TCRdb's copy keeps in-frame clones and lacks some. In the table there are under 150,000 clones, more than 70% of which are singletons. The specimen sequenced was peripheral blood. The receptors were gathered from a woman in her fifties or sixties with COVID-19, enrolled during active disease.

CDR3 sequence: CASSLGWTGDQPQHF. The CDR3 DNA reads TGTGCCAGCAGCTTAGGGTGGACAGGGGATCAGCCCCAGCATTTT. The J gene is TRBJ1-5, the V gene TRBV7-2; 9 bases map to TRBD1. From germline, CDR1 is SGHTA and CDR2 FQGNSA. CDR3 size: 15 residues. Trimming removed 1 base from V and 5 bases from J; junction bases left unmatched: 3.

This chain joins TRBV9 and TRBJ1-5; 7 bases agree with TRBD1. With V trimmed by 3 bases and J by 7 bases, 7 bases remained unmatched. Looked up from germline, CDR1 is SGDLS and CDR2 is YYNGEE. The CDR3 length is 14 residues. CDR3 coding DNA: TGTGCCAGCAGCGCAACAGGGGTCGGGCAGCCCCAGCATTTT. It codes for CASSATGVGQPQHF.

This clone was seen only once. The V and J genes are TRBV27 and TRBJ1-2; 10 nucleotides line up with TRBD1. The CDR3 covers 15 residues. In germline, CDR1 is MNHEY, CDR2 SMNVEV (reference sequence). With V trimmed by 4 bases and J by 2 bases, 4 bases remained unmatched. CDR3 DNA sequence: TGTGCCAGCAGTTCGGCGGGACAGGGGAACTATGGCTACACCTTC. Amino acids: CASSSAGQGNYGYTF.

The chain joins TRBV9 to TRBJ2-1; D possibly corresponds to TRBD2 (5 bases). Germline CDR1 and CDR2: SGDLS and YYNGEE. With 3 bases removed from V and 8 bases from J, the gap between germline ends came to 9 bases. The CDR3 has 12 amino acids. This CDR3 reads CASSAPRDEQFF. The CDR3 coding sequence is TGTGCCAGCAGCGCGCCGAGGGATGAGCAGTTCTTC.

This chain uses TRBV7-3 with TRBJ2-1; 11 nucleotides match TRBD2. With 0 bases clipped from V and 2 bases from J, the junction kept 6 bases outside the gene matches. This CDR3 comprises 18 residues. Germline CDR1 reads SGHTA; CDR2 reads FQGTGA. The CDR3 sequence: CASSLTPIAGGTYNEQFF. Written as DNA, the CDR3 is TGTGCCAGCAGCTTAACCCCCATAGCGGGGGGGACCTACAATGAGCAGTTCTTC.

The chain employs TRBV10-3 and TRBJ2-7, with a weak D call TRBD1 (6 bases). CDR1 is ENHRY, CDR2 SYGVKD, per germline. V lost 3 bases, J lost 3 bases, and 9 bases lay in between. The CDR3 consists of 13 residues. CDR3 in DNA: TGTGCCATCAGTGAAGGGACATACTACGAGCAGTACTTC. Translated: CAISEGTYYEQYF.

The rearrangement links TRBV25-1 to TRBJ1-4; D is perhaps TRBD1 (5 bases). With 6 bases removed from V and 6 bases from J, the gap between germline ends came to 11 bases. The CDR3 sequence is 13 residues long. Germline V gene lookup returns CDR1 MGHDK and CDR2 SYGVNS. The CDR3 is CASSAATDEKLFF. The CDR3 region has the DNA TGTGCCAGCAGCGCGGCGACAGATGAAAAACTGTTTTTT.

This chain connects TRBV6-1 to TRBJ1-2; 8 nucleotides line up with TRBD1. This CDR3 spans 14 amino acids. Germline CDR1 and CDR2: MNHNS and SASEGT. The ends lost 2 bases at V and 3 bases at J; junction bases unmatched: 2. In nucleotides, the CDR3 is TGTGCCAGCAGTGAACCAGGGGGCGACTATGGCTACACCTTC. This encodes CASSEPGGDYGYTF.

The chain recombines TRBV5-1 with TRBJ1-2, with D perhaps matching TRBD1 (5 bases). The CDR3 loop spans 14 amino acids. Germline values: CDR1 SGHRS, CDR2 YFSETQ. The V end was cut by 1 base, the J end by 7 bases, with 14 bases between. The CDR3 here is CASSLPEAQGGYTF. CDR3 nucleotides: TGCGCCAGCAGCTTGCCCGAGGCTCAGGGTGGCTACACCTTC. The whole variable domain, filled in from reference TRBV5-1 and TRBJ1-2, reads KAGVTQTPRYLIKTRGQQVTLSCSPISGHRSVSWYQQTPGQGLQFLFEYFSETQRNKGNFPGRFSGRQFSNSRSEMNVSTLELGDSALYLCASSLPEAQGGYTFGSGTRLTVV.

The V call is TRBV18, the J call TRBJ2-7; a weak D match, TRBD2 (6 bases). Germline-derived CDR1 and CDR2 are KGHSH and LQKENI. CDR3 length: 19 amino acids. V dropped 0 bases and J dropped 1 base, with 22 bases sitting between them. In DNA, the CDR3 is TGTGCCAGCTCACCACCGCATGTGGTCGCGGCAGGGAGGTCCTACGAGCAGTACTTC. It is translated as CASSPPHVVAAGRSYEQYF. The full variable domain, completed using reference TRBV18 and TRBJ2-7, is NAGVMQNPRHLVRRRGQEARLRCSPMKGHSHVYWYRQLPEEGLKFMVYLQKENIIDESGMPKERFSAEFPKEGPSILRIQQVVRGDSAAYFCASSPPHVVAAGRSYEQYFGPGTRLTVT.

This rearrangement joins TRBV6-5 to TRBJ2-3; 7 positions agree with TRBD2. The CDR3 runs to 14 residues. The junction had 5 bases not matched to a gene; V was cut back by 2 bases and J by 6 bases. Germline V lookup: CDR1 MNHEY, CDR2 SVGAGI. CDR3 nucleotides: TGTGCCAGCAGTTACGGCGGGGGAGGGGATACGCAGTATTTT. This encodes CASSYGGGGDTQYF.

J is TRBJ2-3 and V is TRBV20-1, with D uncertain. The CDR3 is 11 amino acids. Germline V gene lookup returns CDR1 DFQATT and CDR2 SNEGSKA (reference sequence). The V end lost 1 base, the J end lost 6 bases, and 5 bases lay between the germline ends. The chain's CDR3 is CSARAGDTQYF. CDR3 nucleotides: TGCAGTGCTAGAGCCGGGGATACGCAGTATTTT.

V usage is TRBV15 and J usage is TRBJ1-5, with a weak D call TRBD1 (5 bases). Germline V gene data show CDR1 as LNHNV and CDR2 as YYDKDF (reference sequence). The CDR3 is made up of 14 amino acids. The germline V and J ends were trimmed by 0 bases and 4 bases, with 7 bases remaining between them. The CDR3, as DNA: TGTGCCACCAGCAGAGAACAGGTTAATCAGCCCCAGCATTTT. Its translation is CATSREQVNQPQHF.

This chain's CDR3 is CASSQGGTVGYTF. CDR3 nucleotide sequence: TGCGCCAGCAGCCAAGGAGGGACAGTAGGCTACACCTTC. The J gene is TRBJ1-2, the V gene TRBV4-3, with 7 bases identical to TRBD1. This CDR3 contains 13 residues. Germline V CDR1 and CDR2: LGHNA, YSLEER. The V segment lost 1 base and the J segment 8 bases; nucleotides outside the gene matches: 4.

V gene TRBV16 combines with J gene TRBJ2-2; a weak D match, TRBD1 (6 bases). Germline V CDR1 and CDR2: KGHSY, FQNENV. Trimming stripped 4 bases from V and 1 base from J, with 7 bases between. The CDR3 has 14 amino acids. CDR3 in amino acids: CASSPTGNTGELFF. CDR3 nucleotides: TGTGCCAGCAGCCCGACAGGGAACACCGGGGAGCTGTTTTTT. Full variable domain (remainder filled in from reference TRBV16 and TRBJ2-2): GEEVAQTPKHLVRGEGQKAKLYCAPIKGHSYVFWYQQVLKNEFKFLISFQNENVFDETGMPKERFSAKCLPNSPCSLEIQATKLEDSAVYFCASSPTGNTGELFFGEGSRLTVL.

V usage is TRBV10-3 and J usage is TRBJ2-7, with D unresolved. Trimming pared 0 bases from V and 2 bases from J, leaving 11 bases between. The germline gives CDR1 ENHRY, CDR2 SYGVKD. The CDR3 has 15 residues. The CDR3 protein is CAISESSSRAYEQYF. The DNA for the CDR3 is TGTGCCATCAGTGAGTCTAGCTCACGGGCCTACGAGCAGTACTTC.

The V gene is TRBV3-1 (or the pseudogene TRBV3-2), the J gene TRBJ2-1; 11 positions match TRBD2. Germline assignment: CDR1 LGHDT and CDR2 YNNKEL (reference sequence). The CDR3 is 12 residues long. Trimming cost V 6 bases and J 13 bases; bases outside gene matches: 5. The CDR3 DNA is TGTGCCAGCAGGCGTAGCGGGGGGGCACAGTTCTTC. This encodes CASRRSGGAQFF.

The V gene is TRBV6-6, the J gene TRBJ2-1, with TRBD2 identical over 12 bases. The CDR3 has 18 residues. V trimming: 5 bases; J trimming: 3 bases; junction bases outside the gene matches: 11. CDR1 MNHNY and CDR2 SVGAGI come from the germline V gene (reference sequence). DNA for the CDR3: TGTGCCAGCAGTCTCCTAGCGGGGGGGGCCTCTCACTACAATGAGCAGTTCTTC. This gives the protein CASSLLAGGASHYNEQFF.

V usage is TRBV7-2 and J usage is TRBJ2-7, with D tentatively TRBD1 (6 bases). CDR1 SGHTA and CDR2 FQGNSA come from the germline V gene. V was shortened by 5 bases and J by 7 bases, with 12 bases between the two germline ends. There are 12 residues in the CDR3. The CDR3 DNA reads as TGTGCCAGCAGCCTCGACAGGAGGGAGCAGTACTTC. It yields the protein CASSLDRREQYF.

V and J are TRBV3-1 (or the pseudogene TRBV3-2) and TRBJ2-3; D gene ambiguous. Trimming stripped 5 bases from V and 0 bases from J, with 15 bases between. This CDR3 comprises 16 residues. CDR1 and CDR2 from the germline V gene are LGHDT and YNNKEL (reference sequence). The CDR3 here is CASSEESIGSTDTQYF. CDR3 nucleotides: TGTGCCAGCAGCGAGGAGAGTATCGGTAGCACAGATACGCAGTATTTT.

This chain uses TRBV7-2 with TRBJ1-5; 11 bases agree with TRBD1. With 5 bases clipped from V and 5 bases from J, the junction kept 5 bases outside the gene matches. The germline CDR1 and CDR2 sequences are SGHTA and FQGNSA. The CDR3 is 15 residues long. CDR3 amino acids: CASSLGQGAYQPQHF. DNA for the CDR3: TGTGCCAGCAGCCTAGGACAGGGGGCTTATCAGCCCCAGCATTTT.

The chain links TRBV19 to TRBJ2-4; 8 bases are shared with TRBD2. Losses at the gene ends were 1 base for V and 0 bases for J; bases not matched to a gene: 5. Germline V gene lookup returns CDR1 LNHDA and CDR2 SQIVND (reference sequence). This CDR3 has 17 amino acids. CDR3: CASSIAGGDIAKNIQYF. In DNA, the CDR3 is TGTGCCAGTAGTATAGCGGGGGGGGACATAGCCAAAAACATTCAGTACTTC.

This chain uses TRBV10-3 with TRBJ1-5, with a tentative D call TRBD1 (6 bases). This CDR3 contains 14 residues. The V gene lost 6 bases and the J gene lost 6 bases, with 15 bases spanning the gap. Germline V gene data show CDR1 as ENHRY and CDR2 as SYGVKD. The CDR3 bases are TGTGCCATCAGCATACAGGGTGTGGGTCAGCCCCAGCATTTT. Translating gives CAISIQGVGQPQHF.

This clone was detected once. The chain combines TRBV18 with TRBJ1-2; D ambiguous. This CDR3 has 14 amino acids. Between the trimmed V and J ends, which lost 2 bases and 0 bases, there was a span of 7 bases. Germline assignment: CDR1 KGHSH and CDR2 LQKENI. The CDR3 sequence is CASSPGEANYGYTF. CDR3 nucleotide sequence: TGTGCCAGCTCACCAGGGGAGGCTAACTATGGCTACACCTTC.

The V call is TRBV11-2, the J call TRBJ1-6, with a weak D call TRBD1 (5 bases). The CDR3 has 13 residues. Looked up from germline, CDR1 is SGHAT and CDR2 is FQNNGV. V was pared by 7 bases and J by 13 bases, with 17 bases between. The CDR3 DNA follows: TGTGCCAGCACCGACCAGGGCGGCAATCCCCTCCACTTT. Translation: CASTDQGGNPLHF.